Presented here are 15 T cell receptor beta chains from one specimen sequenced in a study of CD8 T cells in ankylosing spondylitis. Study-level results: There was a TCR beta motif, made of 7 or 8 highly homologous variants, that appeared characteristic of ankylosing spondylitis blood.

For these receptors, no antigen is known. TCRdb passed the 5' RACE reads through MiXCR, listing each CDR3 protein once. This table has 450,000 to 550,000 distinct CDR3 sequences, approximately 5% appearing once. Sequenced sample: blood, either unsorted or a sorted T cell fraction (not recorded which). These receptors were collected from a male donor with ankylosing spondylitis.

This clonotype was found once. This clone may be a read error of a much larger clone one base away. The chain couples TRBV20-1 to TRBJ1-2; D gene uncertain. The CDR3 contains 13 residues. Germline V gene sequence: CDR1 DFQATT, CDR2 SNEGSKA (reference sequence). CDR3 coding DNA: TGCGGTGCTAGAGATCCCCTGCGGGGAGGCTACACCTTC. Its translation: CGARDPLRGGYTF.

This clonotype was seen repeatedly, ten times or more. The V call is TRBV10-3, the J call TRBJ1-5, with 8 nucleotides matching TRBD1. CDR3 length: 15 residues. Trimming took 10 bases from V and 2 from J; bases not matched to a gene: 10. Germline values: CDR1 ENHRY, CDR2 SYGVKD. The chain's CDR3 is CATTDREEGNQPQHF. DNA of the CDR3: TGTGCCACCACGGACAGGGAGGAGGGCAATCAGCCCCAGCATTTT.

In its sample, this clonotype was seen a few times. The chain is built from TRBV3-1 and TRBJ2-2; D remains ambiguous. V was pared by 0 bases and J by 7 bases, with 9 bases between. Per the germline V gene, CDR1 is LGHDT and CDR2 is YNNKEL (reference sequence). This CDR3 comprises 14 residues. CDR3 in DNA: TGTGCCAGCAGCCAAGATTACCTGGGCGGGGAGCTGTTTTTT. Protein product: CASSQDYLGGELFF.

The table lists this clonotype with many counts. The chain has TRBV10-3 and TRBJ2-1; D remains unclear. The V gene's germline CDR1 is ENHRY and CDR2 SYGVKD. V lost 4 bases, J lost 6 bases, and 19 bases lay in between. The CDR3 spans 16 residues. CDR3 amino acids: CAISASVFLETNEQFF. In DNA, the CDR3 is TGTGCCATCAGTGCCTCAGTCTTTCTAGAGACCAATGAGCAGTTCTTC.

This clonotype appeared many times. The rearrangement joins TRBV7-9 to TRBJ2-3; D might be TRBD1 or TRBD2, each matching 6 bases. From germline, CDR1 is SEHNR and CDR2 FQNEAQ (reference sequence). This CDR3 is 16 amino acids long. V was pared by 5 bases and J by 3 bases, with 18 bases between. The CDR3 DNA follows: TGTGCCAGCAGCCCCCCATGGCAGGGGAGGACAGATACGCAGTATTTT. Its protein is CASSPPWQGRTDTQYF. Supplemented by reference TRBV7-9 and TRBJ2-3, the full variable domain reads DTGVSQNPRHKITKRGQNVTFRCDPISEHNRLYWYRQTLGQGPEFLTYFQNEAQLEKSRLLSDRFSAERPKGSFSTLEIQRTEQGDSAMYLCASSPPWQGRTDTQYFGPGTRLTVL.

As to this clonotype: One end of the junction does not line up with germline, which may come from a read error. This chain uses TRBV9 with TRBJ2-1; maybe TRBD2 (6 bases). The CDR3 covers 13 residues. Germline assignment: CDR1 SGDLS and CDR2 YYNGEE. The CDR3 spells CASSAGTHNKQFF. The CDR3 DNA follows: TGTGCCAGCAGCGCTGGGACTCACAATAAGCAGTTCTTC.

This clonotype appeared many times. The chain employs TRBV29-1 and TRBJ1-2, with D maybe TRBD1 (6 bases). Trimming left V 4 bases short and J 3 bases short, with 15 bases between. Per germline, CDR1 SQVTM and CDR2 ANQGSEA. The CDR3 has 14 amino acids. The CDR3 DNA reads TGCAGCGTTGCTCCGACAGGAGTAGACTATGGCTACACCTTC. It specifies CSVAPTGVDYGYTF.

In regard to this clonotype: This may come from a read error, since a much larger clone is one base off. This chain joins TRBV20-1 and TRBJ2-1; TRBD2 aligns across 9 bases. Germline V gene sequence: CDR1 DFQATT, CDR2 SNEGSKA (reference sequence). The CDR3 sequence is 14 residues long. J gave up 10 bases and V 5 bases, and 12 bases lay outside the gene matches. The CDR3 protein is CSAEPLYSGREQFF. CDR3 nucleotide sequence: TGCAGTGCTGAGCCCCTTTATAGCGGGAGAGAGCAGTTCTTC.

The sample holds a few counts of this clonotype. The gene calls are TRBV6-2 or TRBV6-3 and TRBJ1-5; the D is unclear. The CDR3 runs 13 residues. The V end was cut by 6 bases, the J end by 2 bases, with 8 bases between. Germline V gives CDR1 MNHEY, CDR2 SVGEGT. The CDR3 DNA reads TGTGCCAGCAGCAGGAGGGGCAATCAGCCCCAGCATTTT. It translates to CASSRRGNQPQHF.

This clonotype was seen repeatedly, ten times or more. This rearrangement joins TRBV6-2 or TRBV6-3 to TRBJ1-1; D perhaps matches TRBD1 (6 bases). CDR3 size: 16 residues. Trimming shortened V by 3 bases and J by 4 bases, and 18 bases separated the two germline ends. CDR1 MNHEY and CDR2 SVGEGT come from the germline V gene. In DNA form, the CDR3 reads TGTGCCAGCAGTTATCCTCTCGTGGGGGCTTTCACTGAAGCTTTCTTT. As protein: CASSYPLVGAFTEAFF.

This chain links TRBV5-1 with TRBJ2-5; weak D call: TRBD1 (6 bases). The CDR3 consists of 15 residues. Germline values: CDR1 SGHRS, CDR2 YFSETQ. V was trimmed by 3 bases and J by 1 base, leaving 13 bases between them. DNA for the CDR3: TGCGCCAGCAGCTCCTCCCCAGGGGTCCAAGAGACCCAGTACTTC. Translation: CASSSSPGVQETQYF.

Points on this clonotype: This sequence may be a read error, since a much larger clone differs from it by one base. This chain connects TRBV28 to TRBJ2-1; D call uncertain. With 2 bases removed from V and 9 bases from J, the gap between germline ends came to 8 bases. The CDR3 length is 12 residues. The germline V gene encodes CDR1 MDHEN and CDR2 SYDVKM. CDR3 residues: CASSLGRAEQFF. Written as DNA, the CDR3 is TGTGCCAGCAGTTTAGGCCGGGCTGAGCAGTTCTTC.

This clonotype was counted ten times or more. V and J are TRBV4-3 and TRBJ2-2; D is undetermined. The CDR3 consists of 16 residues. V lost 2 bases to trimming and J lost 7 bases, with 17 bases between them. Germline loops: CDR1 LGHNA, CDR2 YSLEER. The CDR3 region has the DNA TGCGCCAGCAGCCAAAGCACCTTACTGGAAGGCGGGGAGCTGTTTTTT. It is translated as CASSQSTLLEGGELFF.

This clonotype was counted many times. The rearrangement joins TRBV20-1 to TRBJ2-1; 9 bases are a match to TRBD2. V was clipped by 4 bases and J by 8 bases; unmatched bases: 12. The CDR3 runs to 15 residues. CDR1 and CDR2 (germline): DFQATT, SNEGSKA (reference sequence). The CDR3: CSATTLSGGYDEQFF. CDR3 in DNA: TGCAGTGCTACAACTCTTAGCGGGGGTTATGATGAGCAGTTCTTC.

This clonotype occurred once. The gene calls are TRBV29-1 and TRBJ2-7; TRBD1 might be the D (7 bases). Germline CDR1 SQVTM, CDR2 ANQGSEA. V shed 4 bases and J shed 7 bases, with 20 bases lying between them. The CDR3 has 14 amino acids. The CDR3 here is CSVVGQGGGGEQYF. The DNA for the CDR3 is TGCAGCGTTGTGGGTCAGGGGGGCGGAGGGGAGCAGTACTTC.